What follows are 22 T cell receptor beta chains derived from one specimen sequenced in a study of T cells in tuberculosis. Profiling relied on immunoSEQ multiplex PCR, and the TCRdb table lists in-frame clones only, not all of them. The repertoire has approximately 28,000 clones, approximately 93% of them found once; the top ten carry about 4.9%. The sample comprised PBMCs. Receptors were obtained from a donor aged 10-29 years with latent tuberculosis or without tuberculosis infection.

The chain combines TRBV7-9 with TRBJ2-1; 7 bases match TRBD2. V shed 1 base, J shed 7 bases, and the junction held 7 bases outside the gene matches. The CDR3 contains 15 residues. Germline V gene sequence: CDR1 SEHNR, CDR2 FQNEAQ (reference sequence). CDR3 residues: CASSLDSGSRNEQFF. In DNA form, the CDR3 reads TGTGCCAGCAGCTTAGATAGCGGGTCTCGGAATGAGCAGTTCTTC.

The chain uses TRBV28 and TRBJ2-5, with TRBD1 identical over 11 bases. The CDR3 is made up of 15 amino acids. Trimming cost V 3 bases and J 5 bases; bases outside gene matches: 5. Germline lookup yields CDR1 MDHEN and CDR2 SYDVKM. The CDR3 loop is CASSLRTGGWETQYF. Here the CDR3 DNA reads TGTGCCAGCAGTTTGCGGACAGGGGGCTGGGAGACCCAGTACTTC.

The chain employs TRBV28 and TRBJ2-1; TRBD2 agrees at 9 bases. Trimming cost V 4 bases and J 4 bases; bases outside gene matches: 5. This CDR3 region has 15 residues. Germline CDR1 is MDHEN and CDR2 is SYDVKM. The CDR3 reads CASSSTSGPYNEQFF. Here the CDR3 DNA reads TGTGCCAGCAGTTCGACTAGCGGACCTTACAATGAGCAGTTCTTC.

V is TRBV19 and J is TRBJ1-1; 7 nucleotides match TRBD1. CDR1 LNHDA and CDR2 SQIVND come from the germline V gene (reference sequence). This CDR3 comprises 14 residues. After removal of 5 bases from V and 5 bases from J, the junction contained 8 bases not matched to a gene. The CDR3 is CASSPTTGRTEAFF. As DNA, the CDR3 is TGTGCCAGTAGTCCTACGACAGGGCGGACTGAAGCTTTCTTT.

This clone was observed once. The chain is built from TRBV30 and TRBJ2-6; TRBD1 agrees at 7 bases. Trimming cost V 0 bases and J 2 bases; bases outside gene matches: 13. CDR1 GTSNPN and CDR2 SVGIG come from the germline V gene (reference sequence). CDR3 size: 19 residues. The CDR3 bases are TGTGCCTGGAGTGTACTGACAGGGCGGTCCCCGGCTGGGGCCAACGTCCTGACTTTC. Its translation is CAWSVLTGRSPAGANVLTF.

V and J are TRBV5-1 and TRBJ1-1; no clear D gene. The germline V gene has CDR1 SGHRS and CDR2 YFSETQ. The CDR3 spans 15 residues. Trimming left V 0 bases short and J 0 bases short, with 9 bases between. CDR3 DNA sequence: TGCGCCAGCAGCTTGGCTGTCTCAGTGAACACTGAAGCTTTCTTT. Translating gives CASSLAVSVNTEAFF.

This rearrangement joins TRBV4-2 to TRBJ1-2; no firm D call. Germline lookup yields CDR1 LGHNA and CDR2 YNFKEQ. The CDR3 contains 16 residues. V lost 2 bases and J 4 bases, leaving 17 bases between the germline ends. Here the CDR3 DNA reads TGTGCCAGCAGCCAAACACGGGATGGGGATCTCTATGGCTACACCTTC. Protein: CASSQTRDGDLYGYTF.

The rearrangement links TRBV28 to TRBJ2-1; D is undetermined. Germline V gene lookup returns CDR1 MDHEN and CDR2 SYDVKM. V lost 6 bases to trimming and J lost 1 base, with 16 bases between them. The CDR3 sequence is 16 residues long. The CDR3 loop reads CASSLPSEQSYNEQFF. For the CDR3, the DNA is TGTGCCAGCAGCCTCCCCTCTGAACAATCCTACAATGAGCAGTTCTTC.

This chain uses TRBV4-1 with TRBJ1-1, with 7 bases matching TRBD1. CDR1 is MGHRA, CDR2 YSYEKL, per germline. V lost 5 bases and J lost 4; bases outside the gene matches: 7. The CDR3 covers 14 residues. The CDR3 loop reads CASSIHRGPTEAFF. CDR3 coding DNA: TGCGCCAGCAGCATACACAGGGGACCCACTGAAGCTTTCTTT.

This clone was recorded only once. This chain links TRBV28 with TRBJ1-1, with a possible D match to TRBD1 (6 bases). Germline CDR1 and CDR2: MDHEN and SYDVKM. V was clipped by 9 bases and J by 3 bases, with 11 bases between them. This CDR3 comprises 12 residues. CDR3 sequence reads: CASRDTYTEAFF. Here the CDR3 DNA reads TGTGCCAGTCGGGACACTTACACTGAAGCTTTCTTT.

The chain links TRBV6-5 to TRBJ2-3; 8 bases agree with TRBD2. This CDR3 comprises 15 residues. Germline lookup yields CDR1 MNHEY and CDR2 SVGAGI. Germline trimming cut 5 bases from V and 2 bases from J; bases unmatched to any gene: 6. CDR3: CASSLQTSATDTQYF. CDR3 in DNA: TGTGCCAGCAGTCTCCAGACTAGCGCCACAGATACGCAGTATTTT.

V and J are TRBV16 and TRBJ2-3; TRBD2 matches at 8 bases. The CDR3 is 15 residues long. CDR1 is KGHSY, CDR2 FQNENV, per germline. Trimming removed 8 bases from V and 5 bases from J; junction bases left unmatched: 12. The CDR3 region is CASDRSGRGGDTQYF. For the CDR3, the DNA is TGTGCCAGCGACCGAAGCGGGAGAGGGGGAGATACGCAGTATTTT.

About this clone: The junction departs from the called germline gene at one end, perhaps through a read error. The CDR3 bases are TGTGCCAGCAGCTTAGAGTCAGGGTACTACGGCTACACCTTC. Translation gives CASSLESGYYGYTF. The chain carries TRBV7-2 and TRBJ1-2; D possibly corresponds to TRBD1 (5 bases). Germline loops: CDR1 SGHTA, CDR2 FQGNSA. There are 14 residues in the CDR3.

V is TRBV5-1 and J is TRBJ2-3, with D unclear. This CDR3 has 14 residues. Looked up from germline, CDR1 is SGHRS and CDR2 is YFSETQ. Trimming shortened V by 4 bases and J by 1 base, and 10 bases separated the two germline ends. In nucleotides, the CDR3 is TGCGCCAGCAGCCTTCGGGTGGGCACAGATACGCAGTATTTT. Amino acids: CASSLRVGTDTQYF.

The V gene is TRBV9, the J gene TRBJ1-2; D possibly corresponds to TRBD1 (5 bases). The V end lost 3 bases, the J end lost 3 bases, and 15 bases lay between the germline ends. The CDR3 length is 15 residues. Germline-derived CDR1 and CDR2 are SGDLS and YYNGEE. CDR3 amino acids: CASSGEEDSYYGYTF. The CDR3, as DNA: TGTGCCAGCAGCGGAGAAGAAGACAGCTACTATGGCTACACCTTC.

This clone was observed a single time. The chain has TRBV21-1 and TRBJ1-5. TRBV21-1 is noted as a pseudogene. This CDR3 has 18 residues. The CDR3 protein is CASSKNGGKAYSNQPQHF. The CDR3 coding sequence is TGTGCCAGCAGCAAAAACGGGGGGAAGGCTTATAGCAATCAGCCCCAGCATTTT.

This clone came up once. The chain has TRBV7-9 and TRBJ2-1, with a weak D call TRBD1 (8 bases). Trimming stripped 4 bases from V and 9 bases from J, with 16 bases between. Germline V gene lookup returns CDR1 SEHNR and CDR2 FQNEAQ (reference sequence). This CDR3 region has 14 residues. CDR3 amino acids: CASSSRQGRGEQFF. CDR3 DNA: TGTGCCAGCAGCTCGAGACAGGGGAGGGGTGAGCAGTTCTTC.

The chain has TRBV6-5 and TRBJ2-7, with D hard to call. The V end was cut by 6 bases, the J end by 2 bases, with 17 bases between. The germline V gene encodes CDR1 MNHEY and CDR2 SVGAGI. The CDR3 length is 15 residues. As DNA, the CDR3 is TGTGCCAGCAGCCGAACCTCTTTAGCTCCCTACGAGCAGTACTTC. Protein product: CASSRTSLAPYEQYF.

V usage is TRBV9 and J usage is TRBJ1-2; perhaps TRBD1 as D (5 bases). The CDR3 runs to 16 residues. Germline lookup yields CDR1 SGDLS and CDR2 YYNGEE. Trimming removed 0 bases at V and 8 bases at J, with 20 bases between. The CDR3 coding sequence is TGTGCCAGCAGCGTAGAACGTGGACACACCCTAGGGGGCTACACCTTC. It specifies CASSVERGHTLGGYTF.

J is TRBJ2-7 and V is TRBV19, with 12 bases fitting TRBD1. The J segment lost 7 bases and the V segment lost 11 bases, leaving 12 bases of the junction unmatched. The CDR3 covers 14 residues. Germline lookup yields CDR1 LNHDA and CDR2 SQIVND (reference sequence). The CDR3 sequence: CAWVGDRGQQEQYF. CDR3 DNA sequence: TGTGCCTGGGTAGGGGACAGGGGGCAGCAGGAGCAGTACTTC.

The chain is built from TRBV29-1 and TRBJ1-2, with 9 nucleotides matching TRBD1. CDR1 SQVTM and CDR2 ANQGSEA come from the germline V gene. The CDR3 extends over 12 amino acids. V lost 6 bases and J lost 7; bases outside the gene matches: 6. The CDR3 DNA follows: TGCAGCGTAGTGGGACAGGGAGTTGGCTACACCTTC. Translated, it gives CSVVGQGVGYTF.

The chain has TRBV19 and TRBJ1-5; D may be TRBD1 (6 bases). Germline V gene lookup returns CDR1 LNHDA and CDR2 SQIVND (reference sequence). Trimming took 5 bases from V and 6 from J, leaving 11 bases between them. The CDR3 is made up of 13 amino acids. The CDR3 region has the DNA TGTGCCAGTAGTGATACAGGGACTCAGCCCCAGCATTTT. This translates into CASSDTGTQPQHF.